Shown below are 3 T cell receptor beta chains from a single sample sequenced in a study of CD8 T cells in Susac syndrome. Reverse transcription of about 0.45 to 1 ug RNA used random hexamers. One entry per CDR3 protein results from TCRdb running MiXCR on the immunoSEQ multiplex PCR reads. The sample yields 150,000 or so distinct CDR3 sequences, approximately 96% seen once. Input material: CD4+ T cells from PBMCs. The receptor source for this set is a human donor in good health.

The genes are TRBV27 and TRBJ2-3; the match to TRBD2 covers 9 bases. This CDR3 comprises 16 residues. J lost 3 bases, V lost 1 base, and 5 bases had no gene match. Germline CDR1 is MNHEY and CDR2 is SMNVEV (reference sequence). The CDR3 reads CASSLYASGETDTQYF. The CDR3 DNA is TGTGCCAGCAGTTTATACGCTAGCGGGGAAACAGATACGCAGTATTTT.

J is TRBJ1-5 and V is TRBV28; D is possibly TRBD1 (6 bases). From germline, CDR1 is MDHEN and CDR2 SYDVKM. The CDR3 is 13 amino acids. Trimming left V 4 bases short and J 5 bases short, with 9 bases between. DNA of the CDR3: TGTGCCAGCAGTTCGAACAGGGATCAGCCCCAGCATTTT. Its protein product is CASSSNRDQPQHF.

This chain links TRBV14 with TRBJ2-3; no firm D call. CDR3 size: 13 residues. Trimming took off 2 bases at V and 6 bases at J, with 9 bases between the two ends. Germline V gene lookup returns CDR1 SGHDN and CDR2 FVKESK. CDR3 bases: TGTGCCAGCAGCCAATCGAGGATTGATACGCAGTATTTT. Residues: CASSQSRIDTQYF.